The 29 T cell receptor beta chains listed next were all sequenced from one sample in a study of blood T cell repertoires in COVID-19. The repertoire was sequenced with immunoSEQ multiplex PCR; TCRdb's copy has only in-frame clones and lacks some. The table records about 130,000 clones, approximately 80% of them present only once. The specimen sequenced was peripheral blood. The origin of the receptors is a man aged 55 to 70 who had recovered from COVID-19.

The CDR3 loop reads CASSVGTGVLEETQYF. For the CDR3, the DNA is TGTGCCAGCAGCGTAGGGACAGGGGTGTTGGAAGAGACCCAGTACTTC. The chain has TRBV9 and TRBJ2-5; 9 bases line up with TRBD1. This CDR3 has 16 residues. Germline V gene data show CDR1 as SGDLS and CDR2 as YYNGEE. V gave up 0 bases and J gave up 3 bases; unmatched junction bases: 6.

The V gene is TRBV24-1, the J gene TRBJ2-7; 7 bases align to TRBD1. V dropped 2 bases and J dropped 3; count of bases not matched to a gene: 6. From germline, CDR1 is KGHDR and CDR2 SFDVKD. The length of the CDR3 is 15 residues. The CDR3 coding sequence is TGTGCCACCAGTGATTCGAGGGGGCTAAACTACGAGCAGTACTTC. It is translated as CATSDSRGLNYEQYF.

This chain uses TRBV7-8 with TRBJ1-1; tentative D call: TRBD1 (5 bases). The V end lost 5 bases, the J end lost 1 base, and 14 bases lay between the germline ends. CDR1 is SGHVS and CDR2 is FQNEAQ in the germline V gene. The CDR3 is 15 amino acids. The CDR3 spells CASSARREPNTEAFF. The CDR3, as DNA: TGTGCCAGCAGCGCGCGCAGGGAACCGAACACTGAAGCTTTCTTT.

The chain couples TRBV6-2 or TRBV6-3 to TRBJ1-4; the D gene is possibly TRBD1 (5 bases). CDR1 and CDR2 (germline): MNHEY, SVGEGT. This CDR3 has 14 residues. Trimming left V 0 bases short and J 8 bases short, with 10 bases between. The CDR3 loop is CASSYSGLGEKLFF. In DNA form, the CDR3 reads TGTGCCAGCAGTTACTCGGGACTCGGCGAAAAACTGTTTTTT.

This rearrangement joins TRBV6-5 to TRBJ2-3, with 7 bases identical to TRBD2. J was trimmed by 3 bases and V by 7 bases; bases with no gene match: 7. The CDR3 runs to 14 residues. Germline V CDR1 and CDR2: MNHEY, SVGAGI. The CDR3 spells CASTQGRVTDTQYF. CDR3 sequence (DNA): TGTGCCAGCACCCAAGGGAGGGTTACAGATACGCAGTATTTT.

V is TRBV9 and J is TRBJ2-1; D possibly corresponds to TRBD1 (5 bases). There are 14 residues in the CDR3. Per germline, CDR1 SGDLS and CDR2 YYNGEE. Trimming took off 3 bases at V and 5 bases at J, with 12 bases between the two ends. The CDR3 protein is CASSEAGRHNEQFF. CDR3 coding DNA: TGTGCCAGCAGCGAGGCAGGGCGTCACAATGAGCAGTTCTTC.

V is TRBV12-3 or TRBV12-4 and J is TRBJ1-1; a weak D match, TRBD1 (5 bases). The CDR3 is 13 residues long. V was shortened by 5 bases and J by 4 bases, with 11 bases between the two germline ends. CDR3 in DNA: TGTGCCAGCAGTGTCCGCAGGGTCACTGAAGCTTTCTTT. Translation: CASSVRRVTEAFF.

CDR3 coding DNA: TGCGCCAGCAGCTTGGAGTCAGGGTACGGTTCACCCCTCCACTTT. Its protein is CASSLESGYGSPLHF. The gene calls are TRBV5-1 and TRBJ1-6; D is perhaps TRBD1 (5 bases). Germline V gives CDR1 SGHRS, CDR2 YFSETQ. The CDR3 covers 15 residues. Trimming took 0 bases from V and 9 from J, leaving 13 bases between them.

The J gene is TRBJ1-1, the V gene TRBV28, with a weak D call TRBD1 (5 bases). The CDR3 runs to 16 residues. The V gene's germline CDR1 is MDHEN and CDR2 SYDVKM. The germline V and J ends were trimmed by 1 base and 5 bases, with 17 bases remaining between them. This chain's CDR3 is CASSLYDYRAGTEAFF. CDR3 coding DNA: TGTGCCAGCAGTTTATACGATTACCGGGCAGGGACTGAAGCTTTCTTT.

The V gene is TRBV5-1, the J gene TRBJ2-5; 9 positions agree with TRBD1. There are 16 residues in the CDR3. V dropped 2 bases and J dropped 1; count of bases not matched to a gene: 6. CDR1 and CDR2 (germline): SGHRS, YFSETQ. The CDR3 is CASSFFRTGAQETQYF. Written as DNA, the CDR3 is TGCGCCAGCAGCTTTTTCAGGACAGGGGCCCAAGAGACCCAGTACTTC.

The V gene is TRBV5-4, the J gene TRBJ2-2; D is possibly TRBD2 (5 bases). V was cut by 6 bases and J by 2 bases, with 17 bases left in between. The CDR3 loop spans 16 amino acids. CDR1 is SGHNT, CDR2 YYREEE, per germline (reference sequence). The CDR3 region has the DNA TGTGCCAGCACCAGTTCCCGGGATTACAACACCGGGGAGCTGTTTTTT. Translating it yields CASTSSRDYNTGELFF. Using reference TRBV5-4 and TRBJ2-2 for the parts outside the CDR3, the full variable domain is ETGVTQSPTHLIKTRGQQVTLRCSSQSGHNTVSWYQQALGQGPQFIFQYYREEENGRGNFPPRFSGLQFPNYSSELNVNALELDDSALYLCASTSSRDYNTGELFFGEGSRLTVL.

DNA of the CDR3: TGTGCCAGCAGCTCGGATAGAGGCGAGCAGTACTTC. Translation gives CASSSDRGEQYF. V gene TRBV7-9 combines with J gene TRBJ2-7; D gene ambiguous. From germline, CDR1 is SEHNR and CDR2 FQNEAQ (reference sequence). This CDR3 region has 12 residues. The V end was cut by 4 bases, the J end by 6 bases, with 10 bases between.

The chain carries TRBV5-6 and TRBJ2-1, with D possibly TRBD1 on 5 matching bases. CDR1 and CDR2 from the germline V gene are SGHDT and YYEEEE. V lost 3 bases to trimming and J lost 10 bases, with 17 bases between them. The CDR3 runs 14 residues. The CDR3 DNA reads TGTGCCAGCAGCTCCTACTCGACAGACCGCGAGCAGTTCTTC. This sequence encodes CASSSYSTDREQFF.

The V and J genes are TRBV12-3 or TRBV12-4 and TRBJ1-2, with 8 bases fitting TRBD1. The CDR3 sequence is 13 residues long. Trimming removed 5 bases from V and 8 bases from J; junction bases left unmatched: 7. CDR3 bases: TGTGCCAGCAGTCGGGGACAGGTCCGGGGCTACACCTTC. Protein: CASSRGQVRGYTF.

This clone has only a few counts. The chain's CDR3 is CASSEGTGGEAFF. For the CDR3, the DNA is TGCGCCAGCAGCGAAGGGACAGGGGGTGAAGCTTTCTTT. The rearrangement uses TRBV5-1 and TRBJ1-1, with 11 bases identical to TRBD1. The CDR3 is 13 amino acids. The trim removed 4 bases at V and 7 bases at J, leaving 3 bases unmatched. Germline loops: CDR1 SGHRS, CDR2 YFSETQ.

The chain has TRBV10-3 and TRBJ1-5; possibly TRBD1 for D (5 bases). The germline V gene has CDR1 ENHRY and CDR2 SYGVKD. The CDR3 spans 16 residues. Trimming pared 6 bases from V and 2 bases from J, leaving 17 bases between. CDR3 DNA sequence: TGTGCCATCAGCCAAGGAGGGGATTTGGGCAATCAGCCCCAGCATTTT. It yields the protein CAISQGGDLGNQPQHF.

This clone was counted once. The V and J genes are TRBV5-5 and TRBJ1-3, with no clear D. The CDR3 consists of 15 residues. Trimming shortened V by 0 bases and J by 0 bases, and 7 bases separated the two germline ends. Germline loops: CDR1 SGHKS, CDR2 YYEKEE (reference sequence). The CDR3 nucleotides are TGTGCCAGCAGCTTGGATCCGTACTCTGGAAACACCATATATTTT. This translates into CASSLDPYSGNTIYF.

The CDR3 loop is CASSLGATGTRSNQPQHF. The CDR3 DNA reads as TGTGCCAGCAGCCTGGGGGCCACAGGTACGAGGAGCAATCAGCCCCAGCATTTT. The chain couples TRBV7-8 to TRBJ1-5, with D maybe TRBD1 (6 bases). Deletions cut 5 bases from V and 1 base from J, with 21 bases between. The CDR3 length is 18 residues. From germline, CDR1 is SGHVS and CDR2 FQNEAQ.

In DNA form, the CDR3 reads TGTGCCAGCTCACCCACGAGGGGGGGGCACACTGAAGCTTTCTTT. It is translated as CASSPTRGGHTEAFF. The chain is built from TRBV18 and TRBJ1-1; D might be TRBD1 (6 bases). Germline V gene data show CDR1 as KGHSH and CDR2 as LQKENI. The CDR3 runs 15 residues. Deletions cut 3 bases from V and 3 bases from J, with 14 bases between.

CDR3 region: CASSRSVGQGYNEQFF. The CDR3 DNA sequence: TGTGCCAGCAGCCGGTCTGTAGGACAGGGGTACAATGAGCAGTTCTTC. The rearrangement links TRBV3-1 (or the pseudogene TRBV3-2) to TRBJ2-1; 9 nucleotides line up with TRBD1. Trimming removed 4 bases from V and 4 bases from J; junction bases left unmatched: 8. Germline CDR1 is LGHDT and CDR2 is YNNKEL (reference sequence). The length of the CDR3 is 16 residues.

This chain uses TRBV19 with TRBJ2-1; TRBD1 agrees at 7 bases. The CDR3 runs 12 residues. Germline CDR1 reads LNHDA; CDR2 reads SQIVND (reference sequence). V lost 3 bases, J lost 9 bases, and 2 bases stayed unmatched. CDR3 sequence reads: CASSINRGEQFF. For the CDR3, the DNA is TGTGCCAGTAGTATCAACAGGGGTGAGCAGTTCTTC.

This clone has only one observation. This CDR3 is CASSSLGRLAGGEQYF. DNA of the CDR3: TGTGCCAGCAGCTCACTAGGCAGACTAGCGGGGGGCGAGCAGTACTTC. The chain recombines TRBV7-2 with TRBJ2-7; 13 bases agree with TRBD2. This CDR3 is 16 amino acids long. After removal of 4 bases from V and 6 bases from J, the junction contained 9 bases not matched to a gene. CDR1 and CDR2 (germline): SGHTA, FQGNSA. The full variable domain, its missing parts supplied by reference TRBV7-2 and TRBJ2-7, is GAGVSQSPSNKVTEKGKDVELRCDPISGHTALYWYRQSLGQGLEFLIYFQGNSAPDKSGLPSDRFSAERTGGSVSTLTIQRTQQEDSAVYLCASSSLGRLAGGEQYFGPGTRLTVT.

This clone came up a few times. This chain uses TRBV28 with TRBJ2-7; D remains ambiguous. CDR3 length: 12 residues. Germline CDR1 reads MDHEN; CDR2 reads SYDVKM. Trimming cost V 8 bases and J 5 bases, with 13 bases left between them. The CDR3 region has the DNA TGTGCCAGCTCCCTATCCCGTCACGAGCAGTACTTC. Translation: CASSLSRHEQYF.

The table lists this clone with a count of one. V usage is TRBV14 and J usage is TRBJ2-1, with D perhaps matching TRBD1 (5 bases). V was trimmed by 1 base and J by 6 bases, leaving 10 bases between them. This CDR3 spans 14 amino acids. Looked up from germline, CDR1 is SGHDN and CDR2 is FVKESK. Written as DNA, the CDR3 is TGTGCCAGCAGCCAAGGGACATTTTCCAATGAGCAGTTCTTC. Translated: CASSQGTFSNEQFF.

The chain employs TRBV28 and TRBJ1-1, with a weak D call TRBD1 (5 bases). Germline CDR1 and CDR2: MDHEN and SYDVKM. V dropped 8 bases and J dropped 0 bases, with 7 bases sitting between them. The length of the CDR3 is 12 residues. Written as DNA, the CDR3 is TGTGCCAGCGGGGCTCTGAACACTGAAGCTTTCTTT. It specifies CASGALNTEAFF.

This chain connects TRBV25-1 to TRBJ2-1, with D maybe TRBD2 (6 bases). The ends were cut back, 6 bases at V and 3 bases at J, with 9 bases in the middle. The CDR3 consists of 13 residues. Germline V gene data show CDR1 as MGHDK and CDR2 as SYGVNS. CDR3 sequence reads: CASRGLNYNEQFF. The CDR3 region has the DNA TGTGCCAGCAGAGGACTAAACTACAATGAGCAGTTCTTC.

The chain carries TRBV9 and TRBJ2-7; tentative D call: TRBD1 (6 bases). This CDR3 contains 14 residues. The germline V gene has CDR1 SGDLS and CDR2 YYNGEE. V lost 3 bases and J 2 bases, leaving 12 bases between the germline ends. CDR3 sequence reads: CASSATGPPYEQYF. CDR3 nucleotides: TGTGCCAGCAGCGCGACAGGTCCACCCTACGAGCAGTACTTC.

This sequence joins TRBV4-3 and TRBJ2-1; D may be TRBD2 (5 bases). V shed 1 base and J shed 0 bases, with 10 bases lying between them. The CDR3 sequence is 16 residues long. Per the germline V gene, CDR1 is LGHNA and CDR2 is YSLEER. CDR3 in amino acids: CASSQGGVSSYNEQFF. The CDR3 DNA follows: TGCGCCAGCAGCCAAGGGGGAGTGAGCTCCTACAATGAGCAGTTCTTC.

The CDR3 DNA reads as TGTGCCAGCAGCCTTCACGGGGGAGGACAGCCCCAGCATTTT. Translated: CASSLHGGGQPQHF. The V call is TRBV7-2, the J call TRBJ1-5; perhaps TRBD1 as D (5 bases). Germline loops: CDR1 SGHTA, CDR2 FQGNSA. The CDR3 loop spans 14 amino acids. The germline V and J ends were trimmed by 5 bases and 7 bases, with 15 bases remaining between them.